This T cell receptor (beta chain) was captured by sequencing in a study of cytomegalovirus exposure and HLA in healthy donors. Study results and limitations: Reportedly, diagnosis of cytomegalovirus status by the classifier showed high specificity and sensitivity. One variant, a missense change in DCLRE1C, was linked in a later analysis to TCR beta V- and J-gene trimming. An analysis that was carried out later associated approximately 15,000 TCR beta sequences with HLA alleles at 0.05 false discovery rate. Likely technical artifact: a cluster of highly shared sequence variants.

PCR was performed using 60 Vbeta and 13 Jbeta primers. The protocol was immunoSEQ multiplex PCR, while the TCRdb copy is restricted to in-frame clones and leaves out a portion. The sample has roughly 150,000 clones, approximately 80% seen once. The CDR3 is made up of 13 amino acids. Germline CDR1 and CDR2: SGHNT and YYREEE (reference sequence). The V end was cut by 10 bases, the J end by 8 bases, with 18 bases between. About this clone: The target antigen is unknown.

The genes are TRBV5-4 and TRBJ1-4; tentative D call: TRBD1 (5 bases). This clonotype originated in a boy aged 2 to 10 in good health and CMV-seronegative. Sample: PBMCs. CDR3 in DNA: TGTGCCTGGGCGGGACCGGCGGGAGAAAAACTGTTTTTT. Translating it yields CAWAGPAGEKLFF. The full variable domain, with the rest looked up from reference TRBV5-4 and TRBJ1-4, is ETGVTQSPTHLIKTRGQQVTLRCSSQSGHNTVSWYQQALGQGPQFIFQYYREEENGRGNFPPRFSGLQFPNYSSELNVNALELDDSALYLCAWAGPAGEKLFFGSGTQLSVL.